What follows is one T cell receptor (beta chain) and its context. This record comes from a study of blood T cell repertoires in COVID-19. Profiling relied on immunoSEQ multiplex PCR, and the TCRdb table lists in-frame clones only, not all of them. This sample has about 150,000 clones; just under 85% occur once, and the top ten carry 6.5% to 9%. This receptor was identified in a woman at least 80 years old with COVID-19, enrolled during active disease. Sequencing was performed on peripheral blood.

CDR3 sequence: CAIRKGVDSPLHF. In DNA form, the CDR3 reads TGTGCCATCAGAAAAGGGGTGGATTCACCCCTCCACTTT. The V gene is TRBV10-3, the J gene TRBJ1-6, with a possible D match to TRBD1 (5 bases). CDR1 and CDR2 (germline): ENHRY, SYGVKD. The length of the CDR3 is 13 residues. V was clipped by 6 bases and J by 8 bases, with 11 bases between them.